The 21 T cell receptor beta chains below all came from one sample that was sequenced in a study of blood T cell repertoires in COVID-19. Data came from immunoSEQ multiplex PCR; TCRdb stores just in-frame clones and leaves some out. The sample has over 150,000 clones, roughly 85% seen once; the top ten hold about 0.95%. Sequenced material: peripheral blood. These receptors were taken from a middle-aged man with acute or convalescent COVID-19.

J is TRBJ1-1 and V is TRBV28, with D possibly matching TRBD1 (6 bases). V was trimmed by 4 bases and J by 1 base, leaving 10 bases between them. Germline-derived CDR1 and CDR2 are MDHEN and SYDVKM. This CDR3 is built from 14 residues. The CDR3 protein is CASSSGRGNTEAFF. The CDR3 nucleotides read TGTGCCAGCAGTTCAGGCAGGGGGAACACTGAAGCTTTCTTT.

The CDR3 reads CASRHQGTGNQPQHF. As DNA, the CDR3 is TGTGCCAGCAGGCATCAGGGAACAGGCAATCAGCCCCAGCATTTT. V and J are TRBV6-6 and TRBJ1-5; D perhaps matches TRBD1 (5 bases). The CDR3 loop spans 15 amino acids. Per the germline V gene, CDR1 is MNHNY and CDR2 is SVGAGI (reference sequence). Trimming took off 6 bases at V and 2 bases at J, with 14 bases between the two ends.

The chain joins TRBV6-5 to TRBJ1-1, with D perhaps TRBD1 (6 bases). In germline, CDR1 is MNHEY, CDR2 SVGAGI. The length of the CDR3 is 14 residues. Trimming removed 5 bases at V and 2 bases at J, with 12 bases between. CDR3 amino acids: CASSRTVTNTEAFF. As DNA, the CDR3 is TGTGCCAGCAGTCGGACAGTGACTAACACTGAAGCTTTCTTT.

The chain couples TRBV28 to TRBJ1-2; D gene ambiguous. The germline gives CDR1 MDHEN, CDR2 SYDVKM. With 5 bases removed from V and 0 bases from J, the gap between germline ends came to 7 bases. The CDR3 length is 13 residues. CDR3 region: CASSQTANYGYTF. The CDR3, as DNA: TGTGCCAGCAGTCAAACTGCTAACTATGGCTACACCTTC.

V usage is TRBV5-6 and J usage is TRBJ1-1, with 7 positions matching TRBD1. Germline V lookup: CDR1 SGHDT, CDR2 YYEEEE. The CDR3 contains 14 residues. J gave up 3 bases and V 1 base, and 3 bases lay outside the gene matches. The CDR3 sequence is CASSLPQGDTEAFF. The DNA of the CDR3 is TGTGCCAGCAGCTTGCCTCAGGGGGACACTGAAGCTTTCTTT.

The gene calls are TRBV5-6 and TRBJ2-3, with TRBD2 identical over 9 bases. Germline CDR1 and CDR2: SGHDT and YYEEEE. J was trimmed by 6 bases and V by 0 bases; bases with no gene match: 8. The CDR3 loop spans 16 amino acids. The CDR3 bases are TGTGCCAGCAGCTTGGAGGAAAGCGGGGGGCCTGATACGCAGTATTTT. Translation gives CASSLEESGGPDTQYF.

CDR3 DNA sequence: TGCGCCAGCAGTGAGGGGAGCTCCTATAATTCACCCCTCCACTTT. This gives the protein CASSEGSSYNSPLHF. The rearrangement uses TRBV10-1 and TRBJ1-6; D is unclear. The CDR3 consists of 15 residues. Trimming took 2 bases from V and 0 from J, leaving 5 bases between them. The germline CDR1 and CDR2 sequences are WNHNN and SYGVQD (reference sequence).

The chain has TRBV19 and TRBJ2-1; D call uncertain. The CDR3 consists of 12 residues. V lost 4 bases, J lost 9 bases, and 10 bases lay in between. Germline V CDR1 and CDR2: LNHDA, SQIVND (reference sequence). Here the CDR3 reads CASSTNTGEQFF. CDR3 in DNA: TGTGCCAGTAGTACTAACACGGGTGAGCAGTTCTTC. The full variable domain, its missing parts supplied by reference TRBV19 and TRBJ2-1, is DGGITQSPKYLFRKEGQNVTLSCEQNLNHDAMYWYRQDPGQGLRLIYYSQIVNDFQKGDIAEGYSVSREKKESFPLTVTSAQKNPTAFYLCASSTNTGEQFFGPGTRLTVL.

The count of this clone is one. This chain joins TRBV28 and TRBJ1-5, with D hard to call. This CDR3 spans 11 amino acids. Trimming removed 6 bases from V and 11 bases from J, with 11 bases in between. Looked up from germline, CDR1 is MDHEN and CDR2 is SYDVKM. CDR3 in amino acids: CASRSFEAQHF. The CDR3 coding sequence is TGTGCCAGCAGGTCCTTCGAGGCCCAGCATTTT.

In this sample, this clone turned up a few times. The chain links TRBV6-5 to TRBJ1-3; unclear D gene. The germline gives CDR1 MNHEY, CDR2 SVGAGI. The CDR3 consists of 11 residues. The V end was cut by 3 bases, the J end by 9 bases, with 6 bases between. Here the CDR3 DNA reads TGTGCCAGCAGTTATTCGGGCACCATATATTTT. This translates into CASSYSGTIYF.

The V and J genes are TRBV9 and TRBJ2-2; a weak D match, TRBD2 (5 bases). Germline V gene sequence: CDR1 SGDLS, CDR2 YYNGEE. With 0 bases removed from V and 4 bases from J, the gap between germline ends came to 19 bases. This CDR3 spans 18 amino acids. The CDR3 sequence: CASSVAPLGRAGTGELFF. For the CDR3, the DNA is TGTGCCAGCAGCGTAGCCCCCCTTGGAAGGGCGGGCACCGGGGAGCTGTTTTTT.

The chain links TRBV5-1 to TRBJ2-5; TRBD1 might be the D (6 bases). The CDR3 extends over 15 amino acids. V lost 2 bases to trimming and J lost 2 bases, with 13 bases between them. Germline V CDR1 and CDR2: SGHRS, YFSETQ. In DNA form, the CDR3 reads TGCGCCAGCAGCTTACAGGACAGCAGTCAAGAGACCCAGTACTTC. Protein sequence: CASSLQDSSQETQYF.

The V call is TRBV27, the J call TRBJ2-5, with 8 bases lining up with TRBD2. Germline values: CDR1 MNHEY, CDR2 SMNVEV (reference sequence). The V segment lost 3 bases and the J segment 3 bases; nucleotides outside the gene matches: 3. This CDR3 has 14 residues. Here the CDR3 reads CASSFWTSKETQYF. In DNA form, the CDR3 reads TGTGCCAGCAGTTTCTGGACTAGCAAAGAGACCCAGTACTTC.

The genes are TRBV28 and TRBJ2-1; 11 positions agree with TRBD2. The V and J ends lost 3 bases and 10 bases, in that order; junction bases with no gene match: 11. Germline V lookup: CDR1 MDHEN, CDR2 SYDVKM. CDR3 length: 16 amino acids. Written as DNA, the CDR3 is TGTGCCAGCAGTTTTGTGTTTAGCGGGGGGGCGAGGGAGCAGTTCTTC. This translates into CASSFVFSGGAREQFF.

This chain joins TRBV6-5 and TRBJ1-2; weak D call: TRBD1 (6 bases). Germline CDR1 reads MNHEY; CDR2 reads SVGAGI. The CDR3 loop spans 13 amino acids. V lost 6 bases to trimming and J lost 4 bases, with 12 bases between them. In DNA form, the CDR3 reads TGTGCCAGCAGACCAGGGGTTAGCTATGGCTACACCTTC. Translated, it gives CASRPGVSYGYTF.

Only one count was recorded for this clone. This rearrangement joins TRBV19 to TRBJ1-5; tentative D call: TRBD1 (5 bases). Germline CDR1 and CDR2: LNHDA and SQIVND (reference sequence). The ends were cut back, 8 bases at V and 0 bases at J, with 11 bases in the middle. This CDR3 is built from 14 residues. For the CDR3, the DNA is TGTGCCAGTGCATCGACAGTTAGCAATCAGCCCCAGCATTTT. Translation: CASASTVSNQPQHF.

The J gene is TRBJ1-2, the V gene TRBV2, with 7 bases matching TRBD1. This CDR3 comprises 15 residues. Germline values: CDR1 SNHLY, CDR2 FYNNEI. V lost 1 base to trimming and J lost 4 bases; unmatched junction nucleotides: 6. This CDR3 is CASSEVGGRSYGYTF. The DNA for the CDR3 is TGTGCCAGCAGTGAAGTAGGGGGCCGGTCCTATGGCTACACCTTC.

This clone was detected only a few times. The V and J genes are TRBV5-1 and TRBJ2-7; a possible D gene is TRBD2 (6 bases). The CDR3 has 14 amino acids. Germline V gives CDR1 SGHRS, CDR2 YFSETQ. Trimming removed 3 bases from V and 4 bases from J, with 14 bases in between. The CDR3 spells CASSSTRRTYEQYF. CDR3 nucleotides: TGCGCCAGCAGCTCGACTAGACGAACTTACGAGCAGTACTTC.

This clone was seen a single time. The chain joins TRBV12-3 or TRBV12-4 to TRBJ2-7; 8 positions match TRBD1. This CDR3 has 13 residues. The trim removed 7 bases at V and 5 bases at J, leaving 7 bases unmatched. CDR3 bases: TGTGCCAGCAATTTCCCAGGGGGCCACGAGCAGTACTTC. Its translation is CASNFPGGHEQYF.

The chain employs TRBV7-2 and TRBJ1-2; D not resolved. Deletions cut 1 base from V and 4 bases from J, with 10 bases between. Germline loops: CDR1 SGHTA, CDR2 FQGNSA. The CDR3 loop spans 14 amino acids. The CDR3: CASSLGSEFYGYTF. CDR3 DNA sequence: TGTGCCAGCAGCTTAGGCAGCGAATTCTATGGCTACACCTTC.

The chain has TRBV19 and TRBJ1-2; D not certain. CDR3 length equals 14 residues. V lost 7 bases and J lost 4, with 16 bases in between. CDR1 LNHDA and CDR2 SQIVND come from the germline V gene (reference sequence). CDR3 residues: CASTGGSTFYGYTF. In DNA, the CDR3 is TGTGCCAGTACGGGTGGGTCTACTTTCTATGGCTACACCTTC.